The source of this T cell receptor beta chain is a study of cytotoxic CD8 clonotypes in ibrutinib-treated CLL. Sequencing was performed with immunoSEQ multiplex PCR; in TCRdb, only in-frame clones are kept and a portion is missing. The sample contains 160,000 or so clones, approximately 84% of which appear only once. The starting material was PBMCs, obtained after 24 months of ibrutinib treatment. The source of this sequence is a human donor with chronic lymphocytic leukemia.

The CDR3 bases are TGTGCCAGCAGCTCTACTGAGGACTTTAGCAATCAGCCCCAGCATTTT. Its protein is CASSSTEDFSNQPQHF. The chain joins TRBV7-9 to TRBJ1-5; D remains ambiguous. Trimming pared 4 bases from V and 0 bases from J, leaving 13 bases between. CDR1 and CDR2 (germline): SEHNR, FQNEAQ (reference sequence). The CDR3 length is 16 residues. Drawing the rest from reference TRBV7-9 and TRBJ1-5, the complete variable domain is DTGVSQNPRHKITKRGQNVTFRCDPISEHNRLYWYRQTLGQGPEFLTYFQNEAQLEKSRLLSDRFSAERPKGSFSTLEIQRTEQGDSAMYLCASSSTEDFSNQPQHFGDGTRLSIL.